The rows below give T cell receptor beta chains drawn from one sample of a study of T cells in Graves' hyperthyroidism and ophthalmopathy. TCRdb re-analysed the multiplex PCR reads in MiXCR, keeping a single row per CDR3 protein. The profile shows roughly 750,000 distinct CDR3 sequences, 16% of them singletons. The material sequenced was blood. The receptor set was obtained from a man aged 18 to 30 with Graves' hyperthyroidism. The CDR3 runs from the conserved cysteine through the conserved F or W. Each record gives: J gene, V gene, clone size, D gene, CDR3 length, CDR3 DNA, CDR3 protein. D genes are given only for firm matches. A clone size is listed for some rows: how often the clone was seen (once, few, many), or a class if it is expanded.

>TRBJ2-3|TRBV20-1|many|TRBD2|16
TGCAGTGCTCTAGGGGGGACTAGCGGGCCTACAGATACGCAGTATTTT
CSALGGTSGPTDTQYF
>TRBJ2-3|TRBV6-1|NA|NA|14
TGTGCCAGCAGAGGACTGGATAGCACAGATACGCAGTATTTT
CASRGLDSTDTQYF
>TRBJ2-3|TRBV3-1|many|TRBD2|16
TGTGCCAGCAGCCAAGGACTAGCGGGAGGAACAGATACGCAGTATTTT
CASSQGLAGGTDTQYF
>TRBJ2-7|TRBV30|few|TRBD1|14
TGTGCCTGGAGTCTTGGGACAGGACCCTACGAGCAGTACTTC
CAWSLGTGPYEQYF
>TRBJ2-1|TRBV7-2|many|NA|12
TGTGCCAGCAGCCAATTCCAGGGTGAGCAGTTCTTC
CASSQFQGEQFF
>TRBJ1-1|TRBV6-1|few|NA|13
TGTGCCAGCAGTCCCAGGGGACACACTGAAGCTTTCTTT
CASSPRGHTEAFF
>TRBJ1-1|TRBV6-2/TRBV6-3|many|NA|14
TGTGCCAGCGACATCACGGGGAGTGACACTGAAGCTTTCTTT
CASDITGSDTEAFF
>TRBJ2-2|TRBV7-9|NA|NA|16
TGTGCCAGCAGCCATGGGAAGAGCTATGGCACCGGGGAGCTGTTTTTT
CASSHGKSYGTGELFF
>TRBJ1-3|TRBV15|few|NA|13
TGTGCCACCAGCAGAGATAGCGGAAACACCATATATTTT
CATSRDSGNTIYF
>TRBJ2-5|TRBV19|many|TRBD2|14
TGTGCCAGCACAGGACTAGCGGGAGAAGAGACCCAGTACTTC
CASTGLAGEETQYF
>TRBJ2-7|TRBV6-1|few|NA|12
TGTGCCAGCAGTGAAAACCGAGCCAAGCAGTACTTC
CASSENRAKQYF
>TRBJ2-3|TRBV5-1|few|NA|14
TGCGCCAGCTTGGCGTTCGGGGGCACAGATACGCAGTATTTT
CASLAFGGTDTQYF
>TRBJ1-3|TRBV18|NA|NA|14
TGTGCCAGCTCACCCGAGAGCTCTGGAAACACCATATATTTT
CASSPESSGNTIYF
>TRBJ2-7|TRBV28|many|TRBD2|17
TGTGCCAGCAGTTTCCGGACTAGCGGGAGCCCAACCTACGAGCAGTACTTC
CASSFRTSGSPTYEQYF
>TRBJ2-3|TRBV5-4|NA|NA|15
TGTGCCAGCCAAGAACAAAGTGGACTGGGTGATACGCAGTATTTT
CASQEQSGLGDTQYF
>TRBJ2-1|TRBV20-1|few|TRBD2|16
TGCAGTGCTAGAGAAACCGGGACTAGCGCTTTGAATGAGCAGTTCTTC
CSARETGTSALNEQFF
>TRBJ2-7|TRBV20-1|few|TRBD2|18
TGCAGTGCTCTGACCCCCAGCCCACATATGAGCGGGAGGTACGAGCAGTACTTC
CSALTPSPHMSGRYEQYF
>TRBJ1-1|TRBV11-2|few|NA|15
TGTGCCAGCAGCTCCTACCCCGGGGGTAACACTGAAGCTTTCTTT
CASSSYPGGNTEAFF
>TRBJ1-5|TRBV2|once|NA|15
TGTGCCAGCACCGCTCGGACAGCGGGCAATCAGCCCCAGCATTTT
CASTARTAGNQPQHF
>TRBJ1-4|TRBV5-1|few|NA|14
TGCGCCAGCACGCCTGGGAGGCCTAATGAAAAACTGTTTTTT
CASTPGRPNEKLFF
>TRBJ2-7|TRBV11-3|many|NA|13
TGTGCCAGCAGCTTAAGTTACTCCTACGAGCAGTACTTC
CASSLSYSYEQYF
>TRBJ2-1|TRBV18|many|TRBD1|16
TGTGCCAGCTCACCTCCGGGACAGGGATCATACAATGAGCAGTTCTTC
CASSPPGQGSYNEQFF
>TRBJ2-7|TRBV18|NA|NA|12
TGTGCCAGCTCGGGACTCAGGGGCGAGCAGTACTTC
CASSGLRGEQYF
>TRBJ2-7|TRBV9|NA|TRBD2|15
TGTACCAGCAGCGCCTCCGGGACTAGCGGGAATGAGCAGTACTTC
CTSSASGTSGNEQYF
>TRBJ2-1|TRBV29-1|few|TRBD2|14
TGCAGCGTTGTGGGGGGAGGGTTTGGTAATGAGCAGTTCTTC
CSVVGGGFGNEQFF
>TRBJ2-6|TRBV4-3|few|NA|16
TGCGCCAGCAGCCAAGTTCAGGGTTCCGGGGCCAACGTCCTGACTTTC
CASSQVQGSGANVLTF
>TRBJ2-2|TRBV12-3/TRBV12-4|many|TRBD2|14
TGTGCCAGCACCGGGGGGGCGCCTACCGGGGAGCTGTTTTTT
CASTGGAPTGELFF
>TRBJ1-3|TRBV9|NA|NA|15
TGTGCCAGCAGCGCCGACACCGCCTCTGGAAACACCATATATTTT
CASSADTASGNTIYF
>TRBJ1-4|TRBV15|few|TRBD1|16
TGTGCCACCAGCCTCCCCCAGGGGGGGGCTGGTGAAAAACTGTTTTTT
CATSLPQGGAGEKLFF
>TRBJ1-1|TRBV29-1|NA|NA|10
TGCAGCGCCGGACAGACCGGGACTTTCTTT
CSAGQTGTFF
>TRBJ2-7|TRBV11-2|NA|NA|12
TGTGCCAGCAGCGCGATGGGCGACGAGCAGTACTTC
CASSAMGDEQYF
>TRBJ2-7|TRBV7-8|many|NA|16
TGTGCCAGCAGCTTAGATGCGAACCCGACATACTACGAGCAGTACTTC
CASSLDANPTYYEQYF
>TRBJ2-5|TRBV4-3|few|NA|15
TGCGCCAGCAGCCACGGGTGGCCTGAGGGGGAGACCCAGTACTTC
CASSHGWPEGETQYF
>TRBJ2-1|TRBV6-2/TRBV6-3|few|TRBD2|16
TGTGCCAGCAGCTGGCCGCGGGGGAGCTCCTACAATGAGCAGTTCTTC
CASSWPRGSSYNEQFF
>TRBJ1-5|TRBV20-1|NA|TRBD1|13
TGCAGTGCTAGTCAGGGGGCATTTCAGCCCCAGCATTTT
CSASQGAFQPQHF